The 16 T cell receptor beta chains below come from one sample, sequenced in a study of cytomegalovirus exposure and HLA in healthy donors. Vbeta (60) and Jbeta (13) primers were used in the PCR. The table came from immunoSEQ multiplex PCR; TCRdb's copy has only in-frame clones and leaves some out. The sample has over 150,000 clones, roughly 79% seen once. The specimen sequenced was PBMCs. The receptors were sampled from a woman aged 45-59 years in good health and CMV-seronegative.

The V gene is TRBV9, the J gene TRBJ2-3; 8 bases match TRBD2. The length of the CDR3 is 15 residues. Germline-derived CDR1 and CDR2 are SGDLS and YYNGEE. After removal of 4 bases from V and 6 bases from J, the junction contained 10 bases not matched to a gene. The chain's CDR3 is CASSPGGVKSDTQYF. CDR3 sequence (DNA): TGTGCCAGCAGCCCGGGGGGGGTAAAATCTGATACGCAGTATTTT.

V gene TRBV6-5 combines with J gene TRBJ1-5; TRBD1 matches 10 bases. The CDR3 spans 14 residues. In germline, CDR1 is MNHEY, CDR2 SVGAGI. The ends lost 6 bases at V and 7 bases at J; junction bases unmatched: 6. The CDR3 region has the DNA TGTGCCAGCAGGGTTGGGACAGGGGTACAGCCCCAGCATTTT. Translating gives CASRVGTGVQPQHF.

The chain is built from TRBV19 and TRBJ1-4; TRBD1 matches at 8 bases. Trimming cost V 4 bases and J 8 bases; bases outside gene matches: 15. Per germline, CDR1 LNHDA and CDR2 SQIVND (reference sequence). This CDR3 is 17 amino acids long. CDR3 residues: CASSSTGTGHTSEKLFF. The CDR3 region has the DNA TGTGCCAGTAGTAGCACCGGGACAGGCCATACAAGCGAAAAACTGTTTTTT.

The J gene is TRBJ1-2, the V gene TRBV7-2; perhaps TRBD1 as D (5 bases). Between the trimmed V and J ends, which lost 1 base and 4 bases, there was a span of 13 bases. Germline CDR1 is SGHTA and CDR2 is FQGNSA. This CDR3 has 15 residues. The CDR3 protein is CASSLGGYPVYGYTF. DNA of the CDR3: TGTGCCAGCAGCTTAGGGGGCTACCCAGTCTATGGCTACACCTTC.

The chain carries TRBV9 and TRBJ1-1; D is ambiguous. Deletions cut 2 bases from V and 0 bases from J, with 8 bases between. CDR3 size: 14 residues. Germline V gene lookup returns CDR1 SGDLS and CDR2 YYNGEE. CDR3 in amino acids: CASSVGRMNTEAFF. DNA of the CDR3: TGTGCCAGCAGCGTGGGCCGGATGAACACTGAAGCTTTCTTT.

As DNA, the CDR3 is TGCGCCAGCAGCTTGGCCGGACAAGACTACGAGCAGTACTTC. Translation: CASSLAGQDYEQYF. V is TRBV5-1 and J is TRBJ2-7; D perhaps matches TRBD1 (5 bases). V shed 0 bases and J shed 3 bases, with 10 bases lying between them. CDR3 length equals 14 residues. CDR1 is SGHRS and CDR2 is YFSETQ in the germline V gene.

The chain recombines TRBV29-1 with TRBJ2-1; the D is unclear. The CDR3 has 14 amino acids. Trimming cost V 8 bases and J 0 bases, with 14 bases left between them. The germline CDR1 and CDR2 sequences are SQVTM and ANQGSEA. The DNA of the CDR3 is TGCAGCATCCCGCAGGCGAGCTCCTACAATGAGCAGTTCTTC. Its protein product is CSIPQASSYNEQFF.

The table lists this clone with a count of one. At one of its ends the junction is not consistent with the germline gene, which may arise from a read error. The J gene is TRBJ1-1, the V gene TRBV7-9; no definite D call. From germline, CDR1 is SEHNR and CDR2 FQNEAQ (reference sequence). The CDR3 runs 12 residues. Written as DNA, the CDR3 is TGTTCCAGCAGCCGTATGAACACTGAAGCTTTCTTT. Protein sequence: CSSSRMNTEAFF.

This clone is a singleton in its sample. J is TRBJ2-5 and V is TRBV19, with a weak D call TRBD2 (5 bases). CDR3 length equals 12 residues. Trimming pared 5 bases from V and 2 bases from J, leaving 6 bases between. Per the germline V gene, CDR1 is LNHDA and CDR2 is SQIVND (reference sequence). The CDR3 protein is CASSDYQETQYF. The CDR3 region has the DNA TGTGCCAGTAGTGACTATCAAGAGACCCAGTACTTC. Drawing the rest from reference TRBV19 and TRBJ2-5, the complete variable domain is DGGITQSPKYLFRKEGQNVTLSCEQNLNHDAMYWYRQDPGQGLRLIYYSQIVNDFQKGDIAEGYSVSREKKESFPLTVTSAQKNPTAFYLCASSDYQETQYFGPGTRLLVL.

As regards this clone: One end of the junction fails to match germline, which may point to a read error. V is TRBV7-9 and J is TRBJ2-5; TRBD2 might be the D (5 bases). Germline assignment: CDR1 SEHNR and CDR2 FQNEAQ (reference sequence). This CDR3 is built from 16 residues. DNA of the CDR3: TGTTCCAGCAGCTTACCAGTTACGGGGTTCCAAGAGACCCAGTACTTC. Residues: CSSSLPVTGFQETQYF. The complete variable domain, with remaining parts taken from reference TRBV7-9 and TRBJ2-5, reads DTGVSQNPRHKITKRGQNVTFRCDPISEHNRLYWYRQTLGQGPEFLTYFQNEAQLEKSRLLSDRFSAERPKGSFSTLEIQRTEQGDSAMYLCSSSLPVTGFQETQYFGPGTRLLVL.

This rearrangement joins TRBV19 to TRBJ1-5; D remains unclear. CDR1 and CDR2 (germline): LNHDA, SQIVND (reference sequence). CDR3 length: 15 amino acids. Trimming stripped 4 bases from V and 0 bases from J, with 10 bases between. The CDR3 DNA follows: TGTGCCAGTAGTAAAACGGAGCTTAGCAATCAGCCCCAGCATTTT. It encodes CASSKTELSNQPQHF. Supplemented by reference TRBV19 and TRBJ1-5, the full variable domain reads DGGITQSPKYLFRKEGQNVTLSCEQNLNHDAMYWYRQDPGQGLRLIYYSQIVNDFQKGDIAEGYSVSREKKESFPLTVTSAQKNPTAFYLCASSKTELSNQPQHFGDGTRLSIL.

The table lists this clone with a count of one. CDR3 nucleotides: TGTGCCAGCAGCACCTATTCAGATACGCAGTATTTT. Translation gives CASSTYSDTQYF. The gene calls are TRBV13 and TRBJ2-3; no clear D gene. Trimming shortened V by 5 bases and J by 4 bases, and 7 bases separated the two germline ends. Germline V gene lookup returns CDR1 PRHDT and CDR2 FYEKMQ (reference sequence). This CDR3 is built from 12 residues.

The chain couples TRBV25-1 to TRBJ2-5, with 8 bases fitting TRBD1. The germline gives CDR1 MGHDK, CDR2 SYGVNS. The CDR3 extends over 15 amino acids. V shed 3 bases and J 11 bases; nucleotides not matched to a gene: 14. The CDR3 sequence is CASSDHIGQGMGQYF. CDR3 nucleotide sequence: TGTGCCAGCAGTGATCACATCGGACAGGGAATGGGGCAGTACTTC.

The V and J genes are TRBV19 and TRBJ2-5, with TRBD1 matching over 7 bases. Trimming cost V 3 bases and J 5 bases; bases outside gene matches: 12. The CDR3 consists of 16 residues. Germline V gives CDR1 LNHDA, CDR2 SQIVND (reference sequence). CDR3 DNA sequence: TGTGCCAGTAGTATGTCTGCCAGGGGGTTGAGGGAGACCCAGTACTTC. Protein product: CASSMSARGLRETQYF.

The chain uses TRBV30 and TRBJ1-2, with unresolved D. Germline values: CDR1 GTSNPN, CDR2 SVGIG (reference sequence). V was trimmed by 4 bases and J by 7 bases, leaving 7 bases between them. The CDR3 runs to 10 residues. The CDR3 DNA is TGTGCCTGGAACCGGGGTGGCTACACCTTC. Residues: CAWNRGGYTF.

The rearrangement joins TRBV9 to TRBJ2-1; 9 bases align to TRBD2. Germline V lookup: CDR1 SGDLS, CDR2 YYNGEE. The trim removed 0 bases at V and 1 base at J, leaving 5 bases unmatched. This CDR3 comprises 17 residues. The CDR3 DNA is TGTGCCAGCAGCGTAGACGGCGGGGGGGCTTCCTACAATGAGCAGTTCTTC. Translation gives CASSVDGGGASYNEQFF.